This TCR beta chain comes out of a study of early T cells in non-severe SARS-CoV-2 infection. CDR1 and CDR2 (germline): MDHEN, SYDVKM. V was pared by 3 bases and J by 8 bases, with 13 bases between. The CDR3 runs 13 residues. TCRdb ran MiXCR on the 5' RACE reads and lists one entry per CDR3 protein. The sample holds approximately 38,000 distinct CDR3 sequences; over 4% are singletons and the top ten take around 4.5%. This clonotype was seen many times. The chain combines TRBV28 with TRBJ1-2, with D unresolved. This receptor was obtained from an adult who was a healthcare worker with PCR-confirmed SARS-CoV-2 infection or an uninfected control (not recorded which). The sequencing input was whole blood. The CDR3 DNA sequence: TGTGCCAGCAGTTTGTACCAGGTTCGAGGCTACACCTTC. As protein: CASSLYQVRGYTF.